What follows are 18 T cell receptor beta chains derived from one specimen sequenced in a study of blood T cell repertoires in COVID-19. Measured with immunoSEQ multiplex PCR; TCRdb has only the in-frame clones, and not every one. The sample holds some 48,000 clones, about 83% seen once. Sequenced: peripheral blood. Receptors were obtained from a human donor in a cohort sampled during active COVID-19.

This clone was recorded at least ten times. The J gene is TRBJ2-5, the V gene TRBV7-2; a weak D match, TRBD1 (6 bases). Per the germline V gene, CDR1 is SGHTA and CDR2 is FQGNSA. This CDR3 has 15 amino acids. The germline V and J ends were trimmed by 4 bases and 5 bases, with 17 bases remaining between them. The CDR3 DNA sequence: TGTGCCAGCAGCTCGCAGGGTGGGGGCATGGAGACCCAGTACTTC. Translated: CASSSQGGGMETQYF.

The J gene is TRBJ2-1, the V gene TRBV21-1; the table's D call TRBD2 went unverified against the DNA. TRBV21-1 is listed as a pseudogene. The CDR3 spans 16 residues. The CDR3 bases are TGTGCCAGCAGCAAAGGGGGGGTTCCTACTAACAATGAGCAGTTCTTC. Amino acids: CASSKGGVPTNNEQFF.

This clone was counted between two and nine times. J is TRBJ2-5 and V is TRBV19; 8 nucleotides agree with TRBD2. The germline gives CDR1 LNHDA, CDR2 SQIVND (reference sequence). The CDR3 totals 15 residues. With 9 bases clipped from V and 1 base from J, the junction kept 10 bases outside the gene matches. The CDR3 region has the DNA TGTGCCAGCCGCCCAATAGCGGGGTCCCAAGAGACCCAGTACTTC. Protein product: CASRPIAGSQETQYF.

This clone was observed once. This sequence joins TRBV4-1 and TRBJ1-3; D may be TRBD1 (6 bases). CDR1 and CDR2 from the germline V gene are MGHRA and YSYEKL. This CDR3 is 15 amino acids long. Trimming shortened V by 2 bases and J by 0 bases, and 8 bases separated the two germline ends. This CDR3 is CASSQTGSSGNTIYF. In nucleotides, the CDR3 is TGCGCCAGCAGCCAAACAGGGTCCTCTGGAAACACCATATATTTT.

This chain joins TRBV24-1 and TRBJ2-2; D may be TRBD1 (5 bases). Germline V CDR1 and CDR2: KGHDR, SFDVKD. Deletions cut 4 bases from V and 0 bases from J, with 14 bases between. There are 17 residues in the CDR3. This chain's CDR3 is CATSDPRPGSNTGELFF. The CDR3 nucleotides read TGTGCCACCAGTGACCCCAGGCCAGGGTCGAACACCGGGGAGCTGTTTTTT.

This chain connects TRBV5-1 to TRBJ2-3, with 8 bases lining up with TRBD2. J was trimmed by 10 bases and V by 0 bases; bases with no gene match: 25. CDR3 length equals 20 residues. Per the germline V gene, CDR1 is SGHRS and CDR2 is YFSETQ. CDR3 coding DNA: TGCGCCAGCAGCTTGGCTGGTATTTCGCCGGCGGGAGGCATTTTGGGTGCGCAGTATTTT. This encodes CASSLAGISPAGGILGAQYF.

This clone was detected only once. The chain couples TRBV25-1 to TRBJ2-1; D is perhaps TRBD2 (6 bases). Germline assignment: CDR1 MGHDK and CDR2 SYGVNS. V shed 5 bases and J shed 8 bases, with 13 bases lying between them. The CDR3 is 13 amino acids. The chain's CDR3 is CASSYGWGDEQFF. CDR3 nucleotide sequence: TGTGCCAGCAGTTACGGTTGGGGGGATGAGCAGTTCTTC.

J is TRBJ2-6 and V is TRBV6-2 or TRBV6-3; D unresolved. This CDR3 spans 13 amino acids. Per the germline V gene, CDR1 is MNHEY and CDR2 is SVGEGT. V lost 7 bases and J lost 4, with 8 bases in between. The CDR3 is CASTPSGANVLTF. CDR3 coding DNA: TGTGCCAGCACCCCCTCCGGGGCCAACGTCCTGACTTTC.

The chain links TRBV7-9 to TRBJ2-7, with D possibly TRBD1 on 5 matching bases. The V end was cut by 1 base, the J end by 0 bases, with 7 bases between. The CDR3 has 14 amino acids. CDR1 SEHNR and CDR2 FQNEAQ come from the germline V gene (reference sequence). DNA for the CDR3: TGTGCCAGCAGCTTAGAGGACATCTCCTACGAGCAGTACTTC. It specifies CASSLEDISYEQYF.

V usage is TRBV12-5 and J usage is TRBJ2-3; TRBD1 matches at 11 bases. The CDR3 spans 17 residues. V shed 1 base, J shed 0 bases, and the junction held 3 bases outside the gene matches. Germline V gene lookup returns CDR1 LGHNT and CDR2 FRNRAP. CDR3 sequence reads: CASGLGDRGFSTDTQYF. In DNA form, the CDR3 reads TGTGCTAGTGGTTTGGGGGACAGGGGGTTTAGCACAGATACGCAGTATTTT.

The J gene is TRBJ1-5, the V gene TRBV5-1, with D unclear. The CDR3 is 15 amino acids. V was trimmed by 1 base and J by 0 bases, leaving 8 bases between them. The germline V gene encodes CDR1 SGHRS and CDR2 YFSETQ. CDR3 protein: CASSLSSDSNQPQHF. The CDR3 nucleotides are TGCGCCAGCAGCTTGTCCAGCGATAGCAATCAGCCCCAGCATTTT.

CDR3 nucleotide sequence: TGTGCCAGCAGCGTAGCGGTCGATTTAAGGAGTGAGCAGTTCTTC. Translating it yields CASSVAVDLRSEQFF. The chain links TRBV9 to TRBJ2-1; D remains unclear. The CDR3 covers 15 residues. Germline values: CDR1 SGDLS, CDR2 YYNGEE. With 0 bases removed from V and 9 bases from J, the gap between germline ends came to 16 bases.

The chain uses TRBV19 and TRBJ2-5; TRBD2 is a possible D gene (6 bases). Germline lookup yields CDR1 LNHDA and CDR2 SQIVND (reference sequence). Trimming took 1 base from V and 4 from J, leaving 13 bases between them. The CDR3 runs 15 residues. The CDR3 DNA reads as TGTGCCAGTAGTATAGGCCCCCAAGCGGGAGAGACCCAGTACTTC. Its protein is CASSIGPQAGETQYF.

This chain joins TRBV21-1 and TRBJ2-7; TRBD2 reflects the table's D call only, with no check against the DNA. TRBV21-1 has pseudogene status. The CDR3 is 18 residues long. The CDR3 here is CASSITQGLAGRICEQYF. CDR3 nucleotide sequence: TGTGCCAGCAGCATAACCCAAGGGCTAGCGGGAAGAATCTGCGAGCAGTACTTC.

This clone was detected only once. The chain has TRBV5-1 and TRBJ1-2; possible D gene TRBD1, 5 bases. The germline CDR1 and CDR2 sequences are SGHRS and YFSETQ. With 0 bases removed from V and 6 bases from J, the gap between germline ends came to 9 bases. The CDR3 has 13 amino acids. CDR3 sequence: CASSLVGAHGYTF. CDR3 DNA: TGCGCCAGCAGCTTGGTAGGGGCGCATGGCTACACCTTC.

The gene calls are TRBV19 and TRBJ2-4; 10 bases are shared with TRBD2. Per germline, CDR1 LNHDA and CDR2 SQIVND (reference sequence). This CDR3 has 18 residues. Trimming removed 6 bases from V and 5 bases from J; junction bases left unmatched: 16. CDR3 loop: CASRESGRAGLSQNIQYF. The CDR3 DNA follows: TGTGCCAGTAGGGAGAGCGGGAGGGCCGGCCTTAGCCAAAACATTCAGTACTTC.

V gene TRBV6-2 or TRBV6-3 combines with J gene TRBJ1-2; unclear D gene. V lost 1 base and J lost 4, with 10 bases in between. The CDR3 covers 14 residues. The germline V gene has CDR1 MNHEY and CDR2 SVGEGT. In DNA form, the CDR3 reads TGTGCCAGCAGTTACTACGACAACAGCTATGGCTACACCTTC. This encodes CASSYYDNSYGYTF.

For the CDR3, the DNA is TGTGCCAGCAGCAGGAGGACAGGGGAAACTGAAGCTTTCTTT. Translation gives CASSRRTGETEAFF. The V call is TRBV5-4, the J call TRBJ1-1; 9 nucleotides agree with TRBD1. J was trimmed by 5 bases and V by 4 bases; bases with no gene match: 6. The CDR3 is made up of 14 amino acids. CDR1 and CDR2 (germline): SGHNT, YYREEE (reference sequence).